In its sample, the clone carrying this T cell receptor (beta chain) was seen a few times. V lost 6 bases and J lost 8; bases outside the gene matches: 17. CDR3 length: 17 amino acids. This sample stems from a study of T-cell reconstitution after alpha-beta-depleted transplantation in children. Unique molecular identifiers tagged the TCRbeta library. From the PCR reads, TCRdb called clonotypes with MiXCR, one entry per CDR3 protein. There are approximately 520,000 distinct CDR3 sequences in the sample; 30% to 35% occur only once, and roughly 2.5% lies in the top ten. This receptor was taken from a human donor who donated a stem cell graft to a child with aplastic anemia. The chain recombines TRBV12-3 or TRBV12-4 with TRBJ2-2; 8 bases map to TRBD2. This specimen consisted of PBMCs from the stem cell graft donor, obtained from the stem cell graft. As DNA, the CDR3 is TGTGCCAGCAGCCCCCCGAAGTGGGGCGGGAGGTCGGGGGAGCTGTTTTTT. Its protein is CASSPPKWGGRSGELFF.